This entry concerns a single T cell receptor beta chain. Antigen unknown. A junction boundary mismatches the germline segment, possibly from a read error. This specimen belongs to a study of tumor-infiltrating lymphocytes in primary liver carcinoma. Study context: Sample yields, roughly 3.5 to 7.13 million productive TCRbeta reads, were similar across the tissue types.

The input was around 530 ng total RNA; TCR beta cDNA was made from it with a constant-region primer. Amplification in three nested multiplex PCR rounds with slightly modified ARM-PCR gave rise to TCR beta libraries. TRBV1-TRBV30 forward and Cbeta reverse primers drove the first two roughly 10-cycle rounds. A single record per CDR3 protein comes from TCRdb applying MiXCR to the multiplex PCR reads. The data show 20,000 to 25,000 distinct CDR3 sequences, with 80% seen just once and approximately 34% held by the top ten. Between roughly 17 and 30 mg of unsorted bulk tissue served as the source from which RNA and DNA were co-extracted. Every patient in the cohort had a primary liver carcinoma. That carcinoma was treated by surgical resection. Whole-study findings and limits: The difference in top-250-clone fraction between tumors and blood was significant, favoring tumors (p = 0.039).

Germline CDR1 is MNHNS and CDR2 is SASEGT. CDR3 size: 16 residues. The clonotype originates from a woman in her thirties with primary liver carcinoma and hepatitis B virus infection. The sample consisted of liver tumor tissue from sampling region 2. Subset in this sample: tumor region T2, inferior pole. The V call is TRBV6-1, the J call TRBJ1-5; 7 bases agree with TRBD1. CDR3 nucleotides: TGTGCCAGCATTGAACAGGGGAGCATCCCCAGACAGCCCCAGCATTTT. Translation: CASIEQGSIPRQPQHF.